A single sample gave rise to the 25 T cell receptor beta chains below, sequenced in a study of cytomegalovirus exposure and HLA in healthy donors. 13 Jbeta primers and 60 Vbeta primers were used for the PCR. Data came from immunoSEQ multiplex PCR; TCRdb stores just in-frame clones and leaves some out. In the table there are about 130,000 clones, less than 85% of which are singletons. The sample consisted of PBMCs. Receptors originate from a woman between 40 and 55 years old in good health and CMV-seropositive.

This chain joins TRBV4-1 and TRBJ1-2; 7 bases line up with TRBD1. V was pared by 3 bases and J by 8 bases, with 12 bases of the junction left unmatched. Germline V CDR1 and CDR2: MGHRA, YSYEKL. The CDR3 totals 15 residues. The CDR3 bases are TGCGCCAGCAGCCAGAAGGGAGAGGGGGCGTGGGGCTACACCTTC. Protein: CASSQKGEGAWGYTF.

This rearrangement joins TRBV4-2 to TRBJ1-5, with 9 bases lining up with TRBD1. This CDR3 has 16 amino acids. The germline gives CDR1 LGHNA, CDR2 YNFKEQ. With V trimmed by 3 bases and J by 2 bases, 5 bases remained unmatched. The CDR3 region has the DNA TGTGCCAGCAGCCAGATGGACAGGGGCGGCAATCAGCCCCAGCATTTT. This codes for CASSQMDRGGNQPQHF.

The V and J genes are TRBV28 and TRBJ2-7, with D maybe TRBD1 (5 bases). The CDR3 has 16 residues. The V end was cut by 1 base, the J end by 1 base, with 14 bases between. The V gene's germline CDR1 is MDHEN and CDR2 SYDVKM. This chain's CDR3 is CASSLLGRAKSYEQYF. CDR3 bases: TGTGCCAGCAGTTTATTAGGCAGGGCGAAATCCTACGAGCAGTACTTC.

CDR3 residues: CASSVVGGTVPSPLHF. The CDR3 nucleotides are TGTGCCAGCAGCGTGGTTGGGGGGACGGTCCCATCACCCCTCCACTTT. The chain joins TRBV2 to TRBJ1-6; a possible D gene is TRBD1 (5 bases). The CDR3 length is 16 residues. V lost 6 bases to trimming and J lost 10 bases, with 22 bases between them. CDR1 and CDR2 from the germline V gene are SNHLY and FYNNEI. Full variable domain (missing parts from reference TRBV2 and TRBJ1-6): EPEVTQTPSHQVTQMGQEVILRCVPISNHLYFYWYRQILGQKVEFLVSFYNNEISEKSEIFDDQFSVERPDGSNFTLKIRSTKLEDSAMYFCASSVVGGTVPSPLHFGNGTRLTVT.

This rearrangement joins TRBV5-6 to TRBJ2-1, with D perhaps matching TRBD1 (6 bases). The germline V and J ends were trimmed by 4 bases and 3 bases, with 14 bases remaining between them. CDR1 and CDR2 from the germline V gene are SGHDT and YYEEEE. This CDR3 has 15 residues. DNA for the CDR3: TGTGCCAGCAGCCCCAGGGGCGATCTCTACAATGAGCAGTTCTTC. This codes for CASSPRGDLYNEQFF.

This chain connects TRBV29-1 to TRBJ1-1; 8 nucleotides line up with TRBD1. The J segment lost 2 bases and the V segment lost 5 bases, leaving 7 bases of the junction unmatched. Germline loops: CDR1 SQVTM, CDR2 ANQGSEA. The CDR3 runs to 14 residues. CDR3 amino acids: CSVLNTGGNTEAFF. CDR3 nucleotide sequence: TGCAGCGTTTTAAATACAGGGGGAAACACTGAAGCTTTCTTT.

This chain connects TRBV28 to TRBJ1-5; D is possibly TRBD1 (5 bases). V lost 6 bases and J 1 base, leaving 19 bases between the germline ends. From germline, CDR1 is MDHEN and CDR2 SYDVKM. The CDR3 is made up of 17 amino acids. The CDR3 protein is CASSPPGLPGSNQPQHF. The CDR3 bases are TGTGCCAGCAGCCCCCCCGGATTACCAGGGAGCAATCAGCCCCAGCATTTT.

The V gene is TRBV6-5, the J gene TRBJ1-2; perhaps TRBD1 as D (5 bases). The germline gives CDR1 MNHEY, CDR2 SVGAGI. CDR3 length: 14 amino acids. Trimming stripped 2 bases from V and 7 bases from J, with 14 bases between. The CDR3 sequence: CASSYPQGQGGYTF. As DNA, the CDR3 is TGTGCCAGCAGTTACCCCCAGGGCCAGGGTGGCTACACCTTC.

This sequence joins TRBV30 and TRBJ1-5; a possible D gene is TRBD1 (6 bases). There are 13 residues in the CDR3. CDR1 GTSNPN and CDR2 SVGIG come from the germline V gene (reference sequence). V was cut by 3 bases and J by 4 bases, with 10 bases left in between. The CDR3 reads CAWSLDRNQPQHF. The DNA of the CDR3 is TGTGCCTGGAGCTTAGACAGGAATCAGCCCCAGCATTTT.

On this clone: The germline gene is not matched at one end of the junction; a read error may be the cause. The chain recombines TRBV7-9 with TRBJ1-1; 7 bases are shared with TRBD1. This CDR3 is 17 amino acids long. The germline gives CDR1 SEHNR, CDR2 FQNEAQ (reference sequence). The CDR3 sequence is CSSSLALGQGGNTEAFF. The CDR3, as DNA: TGTTCCAGCAGCTTAGCTCTCGGGCAGGGGGGGAACACTGAAGCTTTCTTT.

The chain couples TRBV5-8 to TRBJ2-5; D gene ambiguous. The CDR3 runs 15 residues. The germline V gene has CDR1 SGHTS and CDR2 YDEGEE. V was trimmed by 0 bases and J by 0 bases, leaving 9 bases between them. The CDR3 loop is CASSLDLRYQETQYF. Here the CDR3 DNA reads TGTGCCAGCAGCTTGGACTTACGGTACCAAGAGACCCAGTACTTC.

The CDR3 DNA follows: TGCGCCAGCAGCCTTTCTACCTCCTACGAGCAGTACTTC. It specifies CASSLSTSYEQYF. The V gene is TRBV4-1, the J gene TRBJ2-7; D gene ambiguous. The V end was cut by 4 bases, the J end by 0 bases, with 7 bases between. The CDR3 extends over 13 amino acids. CDR1 and CDR2 from the germline V gene are MGHRA and YSYEKL.

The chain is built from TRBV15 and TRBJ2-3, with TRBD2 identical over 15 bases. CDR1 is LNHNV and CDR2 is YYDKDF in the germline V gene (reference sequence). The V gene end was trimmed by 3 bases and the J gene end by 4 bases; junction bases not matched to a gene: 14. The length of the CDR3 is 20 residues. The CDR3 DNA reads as TGTGCCACCAGCAGTGATGGACTAGCGGGGGGGCAGGTCCTCGCAGATACGCAGTATTTT. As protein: CATSSDGLAGGQVLADTQYF.

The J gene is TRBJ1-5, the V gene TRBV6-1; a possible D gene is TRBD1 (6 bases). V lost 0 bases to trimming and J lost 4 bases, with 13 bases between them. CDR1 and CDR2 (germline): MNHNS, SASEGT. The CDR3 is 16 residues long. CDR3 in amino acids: CASSEASRGRNQPQHF. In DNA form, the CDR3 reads TGTGCCAGCAGTGAAGCATCCAGGGGAAGAAATCAGCCCCAGCATTTT.

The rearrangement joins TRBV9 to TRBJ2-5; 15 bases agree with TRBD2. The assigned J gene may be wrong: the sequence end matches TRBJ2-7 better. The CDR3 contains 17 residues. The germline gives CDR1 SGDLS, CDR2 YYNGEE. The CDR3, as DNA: TGTGCCAGCAGCGTAGGAGGGACTAGCGGGGGGCACTACGAGCAGTACTTC. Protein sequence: CASSVGGTSGGHYEQYF.

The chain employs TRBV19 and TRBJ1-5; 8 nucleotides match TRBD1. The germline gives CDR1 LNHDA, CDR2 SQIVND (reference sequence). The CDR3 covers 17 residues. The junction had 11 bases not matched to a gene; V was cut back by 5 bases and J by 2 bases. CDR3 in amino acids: CASSSGTGILGNQPQHF. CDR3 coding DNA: TGTGCCAGTAGTTCGGGGACAGGAATTTTAGGCAATCAGCCCCAGCATTTT.

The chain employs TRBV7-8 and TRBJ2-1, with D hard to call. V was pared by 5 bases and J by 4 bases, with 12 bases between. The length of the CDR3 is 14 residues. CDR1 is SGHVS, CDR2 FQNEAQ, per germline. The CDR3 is CASSHLAGYNEQFF. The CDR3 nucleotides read TGTGCCAGCAGCCACCTCGCCGGGTACAATGAGCAGTTCTTC. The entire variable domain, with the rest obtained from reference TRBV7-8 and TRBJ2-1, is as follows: GAGVSQSPRYKVAKRGQDVALRCDPISGHVSLFWYQQALGQGPEFLTYFQNEAQLDKSGLPSDRFFAERPEGSVSTLKIQRTQQEDSAVYLCASSHLAGYNEQFFGPGTRLTVL.

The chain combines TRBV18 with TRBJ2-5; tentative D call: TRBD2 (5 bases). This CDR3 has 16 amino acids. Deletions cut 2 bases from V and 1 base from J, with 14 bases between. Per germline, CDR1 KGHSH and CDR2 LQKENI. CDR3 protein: CASSPDSDEGQETQYF. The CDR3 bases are TGTGCCAGCTCACCAGATTCGGACGAGGGCCAAGAGACCCAGTACTTC. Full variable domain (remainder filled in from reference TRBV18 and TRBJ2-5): NAGVMQNPRHLVRRRGQEARLRCSPMKGHSHVYWYRQLPEEGLKFMVYLQKENIIDESGMPKERFSAEFPKEGPSILRIQQVVRGDSAAYFCASSPDSDEGQETQYFGPGTRLLVL.

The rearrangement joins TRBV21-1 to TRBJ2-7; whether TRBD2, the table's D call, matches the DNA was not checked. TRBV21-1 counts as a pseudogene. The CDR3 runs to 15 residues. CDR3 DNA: TGTGCCAGCAGGGAACTACCTAGCCGGAGGTACGAGCAGTACTTC. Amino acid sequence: CASRELPSRRYEQYF.

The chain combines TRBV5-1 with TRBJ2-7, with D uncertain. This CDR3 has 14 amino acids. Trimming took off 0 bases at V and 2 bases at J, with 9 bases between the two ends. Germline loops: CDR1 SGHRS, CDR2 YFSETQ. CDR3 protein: CASSLDSSAYEQYF. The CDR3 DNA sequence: TGCGCCAGCAGCTTGGACAGCTCGGCCTACGAGCAGTACTTC.

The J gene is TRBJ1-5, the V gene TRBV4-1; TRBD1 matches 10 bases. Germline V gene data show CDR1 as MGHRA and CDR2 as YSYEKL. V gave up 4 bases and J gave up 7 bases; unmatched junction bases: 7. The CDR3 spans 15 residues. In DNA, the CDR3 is TGCGCCAGCAGCCCAAGCGGGACAGGGGTGCAGCCCCAGCATTTT. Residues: CASSPSGTGVQPQHF.

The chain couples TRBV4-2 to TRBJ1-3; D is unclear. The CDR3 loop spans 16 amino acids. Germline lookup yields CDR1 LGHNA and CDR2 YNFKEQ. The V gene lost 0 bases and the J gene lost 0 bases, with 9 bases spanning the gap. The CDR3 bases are TGTGCCAGCAGCCAAGATCTGGCCGACTCTGGAAACACCATATATTTT. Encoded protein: CASSQDLADSGNTIYF.

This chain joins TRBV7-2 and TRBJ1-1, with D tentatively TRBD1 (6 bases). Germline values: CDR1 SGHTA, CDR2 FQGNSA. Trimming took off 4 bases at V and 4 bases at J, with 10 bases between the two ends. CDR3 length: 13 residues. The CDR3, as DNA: TGTGCCAGCAGCTCACAGGGATCCACTGAAGCTTTCTTT. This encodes CASSSQGSTEAFF.

The CDR3 spells CASSFEREAFGEQYF. The CDR3 region has the DNA TGTGCCAGCAGCTTCGAGAGGGAAGCGTTCGGGGAGCAGTACTTC. V gene TRBV7-2 combines with J gene TRBJ2-7; tentative D call: TRBD2 (5 bases). This CDR3 region has 15 residues. Trimming removed 3 bases from V and 7 bases from J, with 19 bases in between. Germline loops: CDR1 SGHTA, CDR2 FQGNSA.

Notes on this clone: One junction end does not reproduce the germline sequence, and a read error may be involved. DNA for the CDR3: TGTGCCTGGAGTGTATCACAGCGGGGGTCCCCCCGTCACTTC. Its protein is CAWSVSQRGSPRHF. The J gene is TRBJ2-5, the V gene TRBV30, with 8 positions matching TRBD2. CDR1 and CDR2 (germline): GTSNPN, SVGIG (reference sequence). The CDR3 has 14 amino acids.